One and the same sample provided the 27 T cell receptor beta chains below, sequenced in a study of cytomegalovirus exposure and HLA in healthy donors. The study ran its PCR with 60 Vbeta and 13 Jbeta primers. Produced via immunoSEQ multiplex PCR; TCRdb's table is partial and in-frame only. The sample has about 220,000 clones, 75% to 90% seen once. The sample consisted of PBMCs. The receptor set was obtained from a boy aged 2 to 10 in good health and CMV-seronegative.

Worth noting for this clone: This same CDR3 is encoded by further DNA sequences in the sample. The gene calls are TRBV19 and TRBJ2-3, with TRBD2 as a possible D gene (5 bases). V was clipped by 4 bases and J by 1 base, with 9 bases between them. The germline V gene has CDR1 LNHDA and CDR2 SQIVND (reference sequence). The length of the CDR3 is 14 residues. The CDR3 DNA sequence: TGTGCCAGTAGTAGCGGAGCGGGCACAGATACGCAGTATTTT. Protein: CASSSGAGTDTQYF.

In its sample, this clone was seen a few times. The rearrangement links TRBV2 to TRBJ1-2; 7 bases map to TRBD1. V dropped 6 bases and J dropped 3; count of bases not matched to a gene: 10. The CDR3 contains 15 residues. Germline V gives CDR1 SNHLY, CDR2 FYNNEI. CDR3 amino acids: CASSLSGRGDYGYTF. The CDR3 DNA is TGTGCCAGCAGCTTATCTGGCAGGGGGGACTATGGCTACACCTTC.

CDR3 sequence: CASSSSEGEQYF. CDR3 bases: TGCGCCAGCAGCTCATCCGAGGGCGAGCAGTACTTC. The rearrangement links TRBV5-1 to TRBJ2-7; a possible D gene is TRBD2 (5 bases). This CDR3 is 12 amino acids long. Germline-derived CDR1 and CDR2 are SGHRS and YFSETQ. V was trimmed by 3 bases and J by 6 bases, leaving 10 bases between them.

The CDR3 spells CASSLDRGSTYEQYF. As DNA, the CDR3 is TGTGCCAGCAGCTTAGACAGGGGGTCCACCTACGAGCAGTACTTC. V and J are TRBV11-2 and TRBJ2-5, with 7 nucleotides matching TRBD1. The J call is in doubt because the DNA end fits TRBJ2-7 better. The length of the CDR3 is 15 residues. In germline, CDR1 is SGHAT, CDR2 FQNNGV.

V gene TRBV27 combines with J gene TRBJ1-1; tentative D call: TRBD1 (6 bases). V was shortened by 6 bases and J by 1 base, with 9 bases between the two germline ends. The CDR3 contains 13 residues. Germline V gives CDR1 MNHEY, CDR2 SMNVEV (reference sequence). This CDR3 is CASSPTGNTEAFF. CDR3 in DNA: TGTGCCAGCAGCCCGACAGGGAACACTGAAGCTTTCTTT.

The V and J genes are TRBV5-1 and TRBJ1-5; no firm D call. The CDR3 has 15 residues. The ends were cut back, 3 bases at V and 3 bases at J, with 13 bases in the middle. Germline V gene data show CDR1 as SGHRS and CDR2 as YFSETQ. Here the CDR3 reads CASSCRFGYNQPQHF. CDR3 sequence (DNA): TGCGCCAGCAGCTGCCGGTTCGGGTACAATCAGCCCCAGCATTTT.

The chain is built from TRBV7-9 and TRBJ2-1, with 7 bases fitting TRBD2. Germline CDR1 SEHNR, CDR2 FQNEAQ (reference sequence). J lost 6 bases, V lost 3 bases, and 11 bases had no gene match. There are 16 residues in the CDR3. In DNA, the CDR3 is TGTGCCAGCAGCTTGGGGGGGTTGGGGGTTGGCAATGAGCAGTTCTTC. Translated: CASSLGGLGVGNEQFF.

V gene TRBV5-6 combines with J gene TRBJ1-6; D possibly corresponds to TRBD1 (6 bases). V was shortened by 1 base and J by 4 bases, with 9 bases between the two germline ends. Germline V gene data show CDR1 as SGHDT and CDR2 as YYEEEE. CDR3 size: 15 residues. The CDR3 spells CASSLSQGYNSPLHF. The CDR3 nucleotides are TGTGCCAGCAGCTTGTCACAGGGTTATAATTCACCCCTCCACTTT.

The rearrangement links TRBV19 to TRBJ1-2; a weak D match, TRBD1 (5 bases). V was shortened by 6 bases and J by 5 bases, with 10 bases between the two germline ends. The CDR3 totals 12 residues. In germline, CDR1 is LNHDA, CDR2 SQIVND (reference sequence). The CDR3 DNA reads as TGTGCCAGTAGCAGGGCGGAATATGGCTACACCTTC. It yields the protein CASSRAEYGYTF.

The chain recombines TRBV6-1 with TRBJ1-1, with D possibly TRBD1 on 6 matching bases. V shed 6 bases and J shed 4 bases, with 18 bases lying between them. The CDR3 is 15 residues long. Germline V CDR1 and CDR2: MNHNS, SASEGT. The CDR3 loop reads CASRELTGLGTEAFF. DNA for the CDR3: TGTGCCAGCAGGGAATTGACAGGATTGGGCACTGAAGCTTTCTTT.

The chain is built from TRBV30 and TRBJ2-1; D is unresolved. CDR1 GTSNPN and CDR2 SVGIG come from the germline V gene (reference sequence). This CDR3 region has 16 residues. Trimming stripped 1 base from V and 5 bases from J, with 18 bases between. Here the CDR3 reads CAWSATTIRRDNEQFF. In nucleotides, the CDR3 is TGTGCCTGGAGTGCCACTACGATTCGACGGGACAATGAGCAGTTCTTC.

This chain joins TRBV12-5 and TRBJ2-7; tentatively, D is TRBD1 (6 bases). Trimming removed 5 bases from V and 6 bases from J, with 11 bases in between. The CDR3 is 12 residues long. Germline values: CDR1 LGHNT, CDR2 FRNRAP. The CDR3, as DNA: TGTGCTAGTGGTCCGAGGGGGTCCGAGCAGTACTTC. This encodes CASGPRGSEQYF. The variable domain in full, with the rest retrieved from reference TRBV12-5 and TRBJ2-7, is DARVTQTPRHKVTEMGQEVTMRCQPILGHNTVFWYRQTMMQGLELLAYFRNRAPLDDSGMPKDRFSAEMPDATLATLKIQPSEPRDSAVYFCASGPRGSEQYFGPGTRLTVT.

CDR3 amino acids: CASSETIGDEQYF. CDR3 DNA sequence: TGTGCCAGCAGTGAAACCATAGGGGACGAGCAGTACTTC. The chain has TRBV25-1 and TRBJ2-7; maybe TRBD1 (5 bases). In germline, CDR1 is MGHDK, CDR2 SYGVNS. The CDR3 extends over 13 amino acids. V was cut by 2 bases and J by 5 bases, with 10 bases left in between.

V usage is TRBV11-2 and J usage is TRBJ1-2; no definite D call. The CDR3 length is 12 residues. The V and J ends lost 1 base and 8 bases respectively, with 8 bases between them. Germline V CDR1 and CDR2: SGHAT, FQNNGV. The CDR3 nucleotides read TGTGCCAGCAGCTTAGGAGGTGGCGGCTACACCTTC. As protein: CASSLGGGGYTF.

The chain is built from TRBV5-4 and TRBJ2-7; 9 bases agree with TRBD1. The V gene end was trimmed by 2 bases and the J gene end by 6 bases; junction bases not matched to a gene: 3. CDR3 length: 13 residues. CDR1 SGHNT and CDR2 YYREEE come from the germline V gene (reference sequence). The CDR3 DNA reads TGTGCCAGCAGCTTCGGGACAGGGACCGAGCAGTACTTC. Translation: CASSFGTGTEQYF.

The chain employs TRBV9 and TRBJ2-3; D not resolved. Trimming removed 4 bases from V and 2 bases from J, with 11 bases in between. Looked up from germline, CDR1 is SGDLS and CDR2 is YYNGEE. The CDR3 has 14 residues. The CDR3 spells CASSLLHLTDTQYF. Here the CDR3 DNA reads TGTGCCAGCAGCCTATTGCACCTCACAGATACGCAGTATTTT.

This clone was counted between two and nine times. V is TRBV4-1 and J is TRBJ1-4, with TRBD1 matching over 9 bases. With 3 bases clipped from V and 7 bases from J, the junction kept 6 bases outside the gene matches. This CDR3 has 15 residues. CDR1 and CDR2 (germline): MGHRA, YSYEKL. In nucleotides, the CDR3 is TGCGCCAGCAGCCATGGACAGGGGTTGGGTGAAAAACTGTTTTTT. Its protein is CASSHGQGLGEKLFF.

This clone has only one observation. The chain recombines TRBV2 with TRBJ1-2; D unresolved. This CDR3 comprises 13 residues. CDR1 and CDR2 from the germline V gene are SNHLY and FYNNEI. V was pared by 3 bases and J by 3 bases, with 8 bases between. This CDR3 is CASSESADYGYTF. The CDR3 nucleotides are TGTGCCAGCAGTGAGAGCGCCGACTATGGCTACACCTTC. Looking up the rest from reference TRBV2 and TRBJ1-2 gives the full variable domain: EPEVTQTPSHQVTQMGQEVILRCVPISNHLYFYWYRQILGQKVEFLVSFYNNEISEKSEIFDDQFSVERPDGSNFTLKIRSTKLEDSAMYFCASSESADYGYTFGSGTRLTVV.

This chain connects TRBV2 to TRBJ2-7; 9 positions agree with TRBD1. Per the germline V gene, CDR1 is SNHLY and CDR2 is FYNNEI. CDR3 length equals 14 residues. J gave up 2 bases and V 6 bases, and 5 bases lay outside the gene matches. The CDR3 region has the DNA TGTGCCAGCAGGCCCGGGACAGGGACCTACGAGCAGTACTTC. It translates to CASRPGTGTYEQYF.

The gene calls are TRBV4-1 and TRBJ1-1; 8 bases agree with TRBD1. After removal of 3 bases from V and 5 bases from J, the junction contained 14 bases not matched to a gene. Germline CDR1 reads MGHRA; CDR2 reads YSYEKL. The CDR3 runs to 17 residues. DNA of the CDR3: TGCGCCAGCAGCCAGTCGCAGGGGGCGCAGGGGAGAACTGAAGCTTTCTTT. Translating gives CASSQSQGAQGRTEAFF.

The V and J genes are TRBV6-5 and TRBJ2-7; D not resolved. The CDR3 covers 12 residues. The germline V and J ends were trimmed by 6 bases and 4 bases, with 10 bases remaining between them. CDR1 and CDR2 (germline): MNHEY, SVGAGI. CDR3 sequence reads: CASSPSFYEQYF. The CDR3 bases are TGTGCCAGCAGCCCCTCCTTTTACGAGCAGTACTTC.

The gene calls are TRBV18 and TRBJ2-2; D is unresolved. Germline V CDR1 and CDR2: KGHSH, LQKENI. This CDR3 comprises 16 residues. Trimming removed 2 bases from V and 0 bases from J, with 10 bases in between. The CDR3 reads CASSPYARSNTGELFF. As DNA, the CDR3 is TGTGCCAGCTCACCATACGCACGGTCGAACACCGGGGAGCTGTTTTTT.

This clone was seen only once. The chain is built from TRBV6-6 and TRBJ2-7; the match to TRBD1 covers 9 bases. J lost 1 base, V lost 6 bases, and 7 bases had no gene match. The CDR3 length is 15 residues. The germline V gene has CDR1 MNHNY and CDR2 SVGAGI (reference sequence). CDR3 DNA sequence: TGTGCCAGCAGCGGAACAGGGGGCGAGTCCTACGAGCAGTACTTC. Translating gives CASSGTGGESYEQYF.

The chain employs TRBV7-3 and TRBJ1-2; 9 nucleotides agree with TRBD1. After removal of 5 bases from V and 7 bases from J, the junction contained 11 bases not matched to a gene. The CDR3 is made up of 15 amino acids. CDR1 is SGHTA and CDR2 is FQGTGA in the germline V gene. The DNA for the CDR3 is TGTGCCAGCAGCGAACCGGGACAGGGTATGGGTGGCTACACCTTC. Amino acid sequence: CASSEPGQGMGGYTF.

The chain recombines TRBV2 with TRBJ1-1, with a possible D match to TRBD1 (6 bases). The CDR3 has 14 amino acids. V was trimmed by 1 base and J by 1 base, leaving 7 bases between them. Germline V gives CDR1 SNHLY, CDR2 FYNNEI. The CDR3 DNA sequence: TGTGCCAGCAGTGAAGGACAGGAGAACACTGAAGCTTTCTTT. Translation gives CASSEGQENTEAFF.

CDR3 loop: CASSQGTGASYEQYF. CDR3 in DNA: TGCGCCAGCAGCCAAGGGACAGGGGCTTCCTACGAGCAGTACTTC. The chain combines TRBV4-1 with TRBJ2-7; 9 bases fit TRBD1. Germline V CDR1 and CDR2: MGHRA, YSYEKL. CDR3 length: 15 amino acids. Unmatched junction bases numbered 2, after V lost 1 base and J lost 1 base.

A few counts support this clone. This chain links TRBV30 with TRBJ2-1; TRBD2 matches at 14 bases. The V gene's germline CDR1 is GTSNPN and CDR2 SVGIG (reference sequence). The CDR3 sequence is 14 residues long. Unmatched junction bases numbered 7, after V lost 3 bases and J lost 12 bases. CDR3 protein: CAWRSGLAGARQFF. As DNA, the CDR3 is TGTGCCTGGAGATCGGGACTAGCGGGAGCTCGGCAGTTCTTC.